Following are 21 T cell receptor beta chains from one sample sequenced in a study of cytomegalovirus exposure and HLA in healthy donors. It was with 60 Vbeta and 13 Jbeta primers that the PCR ran. TCRdb's copy holds only in-frame clones and misses some; the assay was immunoSEQ multiplex PCR. The top ten hold 1.5% to 2% of the sample, which has some 140,000 clones, approximately 62% seen once. Sequenced input: PBMCs. These receptor sequences come from a human donor in good health.

This clone turned up a few times. The chain joins TRBV19 to TRBJ1-4; D is ambiguous. The ends were cut back, 5 bases at V and 14 bases at J, with 18 bases in the middle. This CDR3 has 13 amino acids. CDR1 is LNHDA, CDR2 SQIVND, per germline (reference sequence). CDR3 in amino acids: CASSLREAGNLFF. Written as DNA, the CDR3 is TGTGCCAGTAGTCTCCGGGAGGCCGGAAATCTGTTTTTT.

V and J are TRBV9 and TRBJ2-2; TRBD2 matches 10 bases. Germline CDR1 reads SGDLS; CDR2 reads YYNGEE. V lost 3 bases to trimming and J lost 7 bases; unmatched junction nucleotides: 6. The length of the CDR3 is 15 residues. The CDR3 nucleotides are TGTGCCAGCAGCGCCGGGACTAGCGAGGTCGGGGAGCTGTTTTTT. Translated: CASSAGTSEVGELFF.

This clone was counted between two and nine times. This chain connects TRBV9 to TRBJ2-1; possible D gene TRBD1, 6 bases. The V gene's germline CDR1 is SGDLS and CDR2 YYNGEE. The CDR3 has 16 residues. V dropped 0 bases and J dropped 2 bases, with 12 bases sitting between them. CDR3 DNA: TGTGCCAGCAGCGTAGGTGGCAGGGGAGCCTACAATGAGCAGTTCTTC. Translation: CASSVGGRGAYNEQFF.

The genes are TRBV5-5 and TRBJ2-2; perhaps TRBD2 as D (6 bases). Per the germline V gene, CDR1 is SGHKS and CDR2 is YYEKEE (reference sequence). The CDR3 sequence is 15 residues long. V lost 4 bases, J lost 4 bases, and 14 bases lay in between. DNA for the CDR3: TGTGCCAGCAGCCTCCGGGAGCCCTTCACCGGGGAGCTGTTTTTT. Translated: CASSLREPFTGELFF.

This clone was seen more than once but under ten times. The gene calls are TRBV29-1 and TRBJ2-3; tentatively, D is TRBD2 (6 bases). The V gene's germline CDR1 is SQVTM and CDR2 ANQGSEA. The CDR3 covers 13 residues. With 1 base removed from V and 4 bases from J, the gap between germline ends came to 9 bases. The CDR3 DNA reads TGCAGCGTTGAAGCGGGAGTAGCAGATACGCAGTATTTT. This codes for CSVEAGVADTQYF.

This clone was found a few times. The chain couples TRBV27 to TRBJ2-7; 8 bases are shared with TRBD1. CDR3 length: 15 amino acids. Germline V gene sequence: CDR1 MNHEY, CDR2 SMNVEV (reference sequence). V lost 2 bases to trimming and J lost 6 bases; unmatched junction nucleotides: 9. This CDR3 is CASSLRGTGLTEQYF. The DNA for the CDR3 is TGTGCCAGCAGTTTAAGGGGGACAGGTTTGACCGAGCAGTACTTC.

This chain connects TRBV7-2 to TRBJ2-1; D gene unclear. Germline CDR1 is SGHTA and CDR2 is FQGNSA. CDR3 length: 13 residues. Trimming pared 3 bases from V and 6 bases from J, leaving 9 bases between. CDR3 nucleotide sequence: TGTGCCAGCAGCTTTCAGGTGATCAATGAGCAGTTCTTC. Encoded protein: CASSFQVINEQFF.

The table lists this clone with a count of one. V usage is TRBV28 and J usage is TRBJ1-2; possibly TRBD1 for D (6 bases). Between the trimmed V and J ends, which lost 7 bases and 8 bases, there was a span of 17 bases. This CDR3 contains 13 residues. Germline-derived CDR1 and CDR2 are MDHEN and SYDVKM. The CDR3 coding sequence is TGTGCCAGCACACCGCGGGGGGCGCTCGGCTACACCTTC. This translates into CASTPRGALGYTF.

This sequence joins TRBV9 and TRBJ1-2; tentative D call: TRBD1 (5 bases). From germline, CDR1 is SGDLS and CDR2 YYNGEE. The CDR3 covers 15 residues. Trimming removed 0 bases from V and 5 bases from J, with 14 bases in between. This CDR3 reads CASSVDPGLTYGYTF. In nucleotides, the CDR3 is TGTGCCAGCAGCGTAGATCCAGGGCTGACGTATGGCTACACCTTC.

This clone was picked up a small number of times. The chain carries TRBV5-6 and TRBJ1-2, with TRBD1 matching over 8 bases. The V segment lost 2 bases and the J segment 7 bases; nucleotides outside the gene matches: 7. CDR1 and CDR2 from the germline V gene are SGHDT and YYEEEE. The CDR3 length is 14 residues. Here the CDR3 DNA reads TGTGCCAGCAGCTTAGGACAGGGAAGGGGTGGCTACACCTTC. Its translation: CASSLGQGRGGYTF.

Turning to this clone: Other DNA sequences in this sample translate to the same CDR3. This chain joins TRBV11-3 and TRBJ2-1, with 7 bases identical to TRBD1. The V and J ends lost 1 base and 0 bases, in that order; junction bases with no gene match: 3. CDR3 length: 16 amino acids. From germline, CDR1 is SGHNT and CDR2 YENEEA. The CDR3 nucleotides are TGTGCCAGCAGCTTAGGGGCAGGGGGCTCCTACAATGAGCAGTTCTTC. Its protein is CASSLGAGGSYNEQFF. Looking up the rest from reference TRBV11-3 and TRBJ2-1 gives the full variable domain: EAGVVQSPRYKIIEKKQPVAFWCNPISGHNTLYWYLQNLGQGPELLIRYENEEAVDDSQLPKDRFSAERLKGVDSTLKIQPAELGDSAVYLCASSLGAGGSYNEQFFGPGTRLTVL.

The chain combines TRBV18 with TRBJ2-5; D ambiguous. This CDR3 spans 13 amino acids. Germline values: CDR1 KGHSH, CDR2 LQKENI. V lost 1 base and J 5 bases, leaving 8 bases between the germline ends. The CDR3 bases are TGTGCCAGCTCACCACAATCTATGGAGACCCAGTACTTC. Encoded protein: CASSPQSMETQYF. Full variable domain (missing parts from reference TRBV18 and TRBJ2-5): NAGVMQNPRHLVRRRGQEARLRCSPMKGHSHVYWYRQLPEEGLKFMVYLQKENIIDESGMPKERFSAEFPKEGPSILRIQQVVRGDSAAYFCASSPQSMETQYFGPGTRLLVL.

The sample holds a few counts of this clone. The gene calls are TRBV28 and TRBJ1-4; 8 bases are a match to TRBD1. The CDR3 sequence is 13 residues long. The ends lost 4 bases at V and 8 bases at J; junction bases unmatched: 3. From germline, CDR1 is MDHEN and CDR2 SYDVKM. The CDR3 DNA reads as TGTGCCAGCAGTTCAGGGGGCGAGGAAAAACTGTTTTTT. Translation gives CASSSGGEEKLFF. The entire variable domain, with the rest obtained from reference TRBV28 and TRBJ1-4, is as follows: DVKVTQSSRYLVKRTGEKVFLECVQDMDHENMFWYRQDPGLGLRLIYFSYDVKMKEKGDIPEGYSVSREKKERFSLILESASTNQTSMYLCASSSGGEEKLFFGSGTQLSVL.

This chain connects TRBV19 to TRBJ1-2, with D uncertain. Germline V gene data show CDR1 as LNHDA and CDR2 as SQIVND (reference sequence). The CDR3 contains 13 residues. V was cut by 5 bases and J by 7 bases, with 14 bases left in between. CDR3 residues: CASSYGFSGGYTF. CDR3 nucleotides: TGTGCCAGTAGTTACGGGTTTAGCGGTGGCTACACCTTC.

This sequence joins TRBV12-5 and TRBJ2-7, with a tentative D call TRBD2 (6 bases). The germline V gene has CDR1 LGHNT and CDR2 FRNRAP. V dropped 4 bases and J dropped 1 base, with 11 bases sitting between them. The CDR3 is 14 residues long. The CDR3 is CASGSQAGSYEQYF. The CDR3 region has the DNA TGTGCTAGTGGTTCTCAAGCGGGTTCCTACGAGCAGTACTTC.

The chain has TRBV28 and TRBJ2-5; D possibly corresponds to TRBD2 (6 bases). Germline CDR1 reads MDHEN; CDR2 reads SYDVKM. The ends were cut back, 3 bases at V and 1 base at J, with 12 bases in the middle. The CDR3 contains 15 residues. The CDR3 region is CASSLGGNAQETQYF. In DNA, the CDR3 is TGTGCCAGCAGTTTGGGCGGGAACGCCCAAGAGACCCAGTACTTC.

The rearrangement links TRBV19 to TRBJ2-5; D is possibly TRBD1 (5 bases). The CDR3 spans 13 residues. The germline gives CDR1 LNHDA, CDR2 SQIVND (reference sequence). The V end lost 3 bases, the J end lost 5 bases, and 10 bases lay between the germline ends. DNA for the CDR3: TGTGCCAGTAGTATGCAGGGTTGGGAGACCCAGTACTTC. Translation gives CASSMQGWETQYF.

J is TRBJ1-5 and V is TRBV29-1, with D maybe TRBD1 (6 bases). The CDR3 is 16 amino acids. V dropped 6 bases and J dropped 2 bases, with 20 bases sitting between them. Germline CDR1 reads SQVTM; CDR2 reads ANQGSEA. The CDR3 nucleotides read TGCAGCGTCTTGCGAAAACAGGGACGGGGCAATCAGCCCCAGCATTTT. It translates to CSVLRKQGRGNQPQHF.

In its sample, this clone was seen once. The chain combines TRBV15 with TRBJ1-1, with a possible D match to TRBD1 (5 bases). The CDR3 covers 13 residues. Trimming left V 11 bases short and J 1 base short, with 14 bases between. Germline V gives CDR1 LNHNV, CDR2 YYDKDF (reference sequence). CDR3 amino acids: CAPKGFSNTEAFF. The CDR3 nucleotides are TGTGCCCCTAAGGGGTTTTCGAACACTGAAGCTTTCTTT.

The chain carries TRBV7-6 and TRBJ1-4, with a weak D call TRBD1 (6 bases). The germline V and J ends were trimmed by 5 bases and 2 bases, with 18 bases remaining between them. Germline V CDR1 and CDR2: SGHVS, FNYEAQ. This CDR3 region has 17 residues. In DNA, the CDR3 is TGTGCCAGCAGCCTTCGGGGCAGGGGAGCTACTAATGAAAAACTGTTTTTT. Translated, it gives CASSLRGRGATNEKLFF. The complete variable domain, with remaining parts taken from reference TRBV7-6 and TRBJ1-4, reads GAGVSQSPRYKVTKRGQDVALRCDPISGHVSLYWYRQALGQGPEFLTYFNYEAQQDKSGLPNDRFSAERPEGSISTLTIQRTEQRDSAMYRCASSLRGRGATNEKLFFGSGTQLSVL.

This sequence joins TRBV28 and TRBJ2-7, with TRBD2 matching over 10 bases. This CDR3 is 15 amino acids long. V was clipped by 5 bases and J by 5 bases; unmatched bases: 9. The germline V gene encodes CDR1 MDHEN and CDR2 SYDVKM. In DNA form, the CDR3 reads TGTGCCAGCAGTCCAGGCAGCGGGAGGGTTGACGAGCAGTACTTC. Its translation is CASSPGSGRVDEQYF. Filled out from reference TRBV28 and TRBJ2-7, the complete variable domain reads DVKVTQSSRYLVKRTGEKVFLECVQDMDHENMFWYRQDPGLGLRLIYFSYDVKMKEKGDIPEGYSVSREKKERFSLILESASTNQTSMYLCASSPGSGRVDEQYFGPGTRLTVT.